This T cell receptor (beta chain) emerged from a study of T cell clonotyping in hematopoietic cell transplantation. Notes on this clone: Its antigen is not known.

General observations from the study: Pathologically expanded recipient clonotypes increased progressively from day 30 to day 180 as diversity fell. Few recipient clonotypes overlapped donors; over 97% were de novo at given depth. Higher Inverse Simpson Index values in graft donor and pretransplant recipient predicted broader posttransplant TCR diversity.

Germline V gene sequence: CDR1 SEHNR, CDR2 FQNEAQ (reference sequence). The V and J ends lost 6 bases and 4 bases respectively, with 20 bases between them. The CDR3 sequence is 16 residues long. The data were produced by immunoSEQ multiplex PCR, yet TCRdb's version contains in-frame clones alone and is incomplete. The repertoire has some 40,000 clones, roughly 92% of them found once; the top ten carry 0.85%. V gene TRBV7-9 combines with J gene TRBJ2-3, with D tentatively TRBD2 (5 bases). Sequenced material: peripheral blood mononuclear cells. The clonotype was recovered from a woman aged 50 to 65 in good health. Some clones in this sample may be carry-over from other donors' samples. The CDR3 region has the DNA TGTGCCAGCAGTCCCCCCGGGATGGGTCGCGCAGATACGCAGTATTTT. It codes for CASSPPGMGRADTQYF.